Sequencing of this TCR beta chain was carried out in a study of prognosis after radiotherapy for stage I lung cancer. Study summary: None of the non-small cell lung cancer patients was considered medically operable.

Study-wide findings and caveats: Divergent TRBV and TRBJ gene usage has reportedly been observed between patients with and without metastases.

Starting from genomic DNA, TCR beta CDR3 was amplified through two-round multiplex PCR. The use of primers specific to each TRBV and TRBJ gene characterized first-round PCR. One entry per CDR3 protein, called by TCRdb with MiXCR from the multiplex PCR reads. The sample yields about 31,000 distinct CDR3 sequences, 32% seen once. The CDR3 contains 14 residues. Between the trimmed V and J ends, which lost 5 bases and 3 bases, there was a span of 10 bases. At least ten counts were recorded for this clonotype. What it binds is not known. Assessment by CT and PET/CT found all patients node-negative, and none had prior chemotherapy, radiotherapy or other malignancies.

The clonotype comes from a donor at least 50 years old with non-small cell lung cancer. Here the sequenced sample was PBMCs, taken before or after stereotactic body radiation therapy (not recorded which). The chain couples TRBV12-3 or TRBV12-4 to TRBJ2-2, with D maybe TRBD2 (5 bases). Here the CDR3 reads CASSQTRDTGELFF. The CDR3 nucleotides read TGTGCCAGCAGTCAAACTAGAGACACCGGGGAGCTGTTTTTT.